This T cell receptor (beta chain) is from a study of monozygotic twins with inflammatory bowel disease (dated 2019 in TCRdb). The study in broad terms: A total of some 30 monozygotic twin pairs were included in the full study, comprising nine German pairs (four IBD-concordant, five IBD-discordant) and 19 IBD-discordant Danish pairs. The search for disease-associated traits relied mainly on comparing IBD patients with their genetically identical healthy co-twins within discordant pairs. Each individual had, on average, about 151 000 unique TCRalpha sequences and 181 000 unique TCRbeta sequences available for analysis.

In the case of this clonotype: The antigen it recognizes is unknown.

From each donor, an approximately 2.5 ml peripheral blood sample was drawn into PAXgene tubes and stored at -80 degrees C. Total RNA was isolated from whole blood with the PAXgene blood miRNA kit on an automated QIAcube, without T cell sorting. Peripheral blood from monozygotic twin pairs, either concordant or discordant for inflammatory bowel disease, underwent deep TCRalpha and TCRbeta repertoire profiling that used unique molecular barcoding. Smoking habits were recorded for all twin pairs, with individuals classified as current, former or never smokers. Study-wide findings and limitations: Because patients received different immunosuppressive treatments, the repertoires may have picked up extra background noise and variability between individuals. Measured by the inverse Simpson index, TCRbeta repertoire diversity was lower in IBD patients than in their healthy co-twins. Distinction between different T cell subtypes could not be achieved in the analysis. No single strong signal or clonotype linked to IBD turned up in the results, so the idea that one exists was not supported. Fewer clonotypes were shared with other individuals by IBD patients than by healthy twins, most markedly in patients showing signs of disease activity. No difference in repertoire similarity was observed between concordant and discordant twins, possibly owing to limited statistical power.

Counted from cysteine to phenylalanine, this CDR3 has 14 amino acids. No DNA has been recorded. CDR1 and CDR2, looked up from the germline V gene, are ENHRY and SYGVKD. Receptor libraries were prepared by 5' RACE. Each TCR library was prepared from about 3.5 ug of total RNA. For each sample, cDNA synthesis with SMARTScribe reverse transcriptase was split into eight separate reactions. During cDNA synthesis, unique molecular identifiers containing a 6-nucleotide sample barcode were introduced by template switching. Two nested PCRs of about 15 and 9 cycles amplified the TCRalpha and TCRbeta cDNA, and bead purification followed each PCR. Before amplification, cDNA was treated with uracil DNA-glycosylase and purified using the QIAquick PCR purification kit. The second PCR was the step at which Illumina TruSeq-compatible adapters and sample-specific barcodes were added. TapeStation and Qubit were used to check library quality and concentration, and 5 to 6.5 ng of each library was pooled. Sequencing of pooled libraries was carried out on an Illumina HiSeq2500 single-index Rapid Run using 2 x 100 bp reads and custom sequencing primers. The published analysis was carried out like this. MiGEC version 1.2.6 was used for UMI-based consensus assembly, which corrected PCR and sequencing errors. MiXCR version 2.1.1 was used for V(D)J alignment, clonotype assembly and CDR3 extraction. To normalise gene usage, clonotype sharing and MAIT/NKT TCR abundance, the top 1000, 10 000 and 20 000 clonotypes in each sample were analysed. Diversity was computed as the inverse Simpson index with the vegan R package after downsampling to 27 000 UMIs. Statistical testing used paired Mann-Whitney U tests on the discordant twin pairs and applied Benjamini-Hochberg correction for multiple testing. TCRdb reprocessed the reads, reporting each CDR3 protein sequence once and no DNA. The V and J calls, along with clone size, are taken from TCRdb and not from the paper's own processing. The table of this sample itemizes some 440,000 distinct CDR3 sequences. The ten largest clonotypes hold 2% to 3% of the sample.

The sequence was collected from a human donor with ulcerative colitis or Crohn's disease, or a healthy co-twin of an affected twin (not recorded which). The rearranged chain carries TRBV10-3 and TRBJ2-2; the D call from TCRdb, TRBD1, cannot be confirmed without DNA. The sequenced sample was blood. The encoded CDR3 is CAIKGEGAPGELFF.